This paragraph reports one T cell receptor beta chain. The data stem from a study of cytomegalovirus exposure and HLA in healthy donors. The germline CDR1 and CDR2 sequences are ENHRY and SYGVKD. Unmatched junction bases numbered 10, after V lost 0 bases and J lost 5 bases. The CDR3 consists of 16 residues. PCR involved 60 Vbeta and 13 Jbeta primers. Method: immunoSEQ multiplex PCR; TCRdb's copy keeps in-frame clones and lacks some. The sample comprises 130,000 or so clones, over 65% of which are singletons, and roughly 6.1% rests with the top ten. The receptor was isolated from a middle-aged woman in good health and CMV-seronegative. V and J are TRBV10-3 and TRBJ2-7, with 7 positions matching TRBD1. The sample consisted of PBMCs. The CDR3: CAISESTRDRQNEQYF. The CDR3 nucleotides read TGTGCCATCAGTGAGTCTACCCGGGACAGACAGAACGAGCAGTACTTC.